The 23 T cell receptor beta chains listed next were all sequenced from one sample in a study of blood T cells in healthy people across ages. Primers used in a second PCR of about 6 to 11 cycles were a sample-barcoded 5' primer and a J-beta primer mix. MiXCR, applied by TCRdb to the 5' RACE reads, yields one record per CDR3 protein. The sample has 650,000 or so distinct CDR3 sequences; over 40% are singletons. Sequencing used blood. These receptors were collected from an elderly woman in good health.

This clonotype was recorded many times. The chain employs TRBV18 and TRBJ2-5, with a possible D match to TRBD2 (5 bases). Trimming shortened V by 3 bases and J by 4 bases, and 12 bases separated the two germline ends. The CDR3 loop spans 14 amino acids. Germline V gene sequence: CDR1 KGHSH, CDR2 LQKENI. CDR3 protein: CASSPRGSAETQYF. DNA for the CDR3: TGTGCCAGCTCACCTCGGGGTAGCGCAGAGACCCAGTACTTC. Full variable domain (outside the CDR3, taken from reference TRBV18 and TRBJ2-5): NAGVMQNPRHLVRRRGQEARLRCSPMKGHSHVYWYRQLPEEGLKFMVYLQKENIIDESGMPKERFSAEFPKEGPSILRIQQVVRGDSAAYFCASSPRGSAETQYFGPGTRLLVL.

This clonotype was seen many times. The chain combines TRBV6-6 with TRBJ2-2; D gene ambiguous. CDR3 length: 15 amino acids. Germline CDR1 and CDR2: MNHNY and SVGAGI (reference sequence). V was trimmed by 0 bases and J by 0 bases, leaving 5 bases between them. In DNA, the CDR3 is TGTGCCAGCAGTTACTCGGCAGCGAACACCGGGGAGCTGTTTTTT. Its protein product is CASSYSAANTGELFF.

The rearrangement uses TRBV29-1 and TRBJ2-3, with a possible D match to TRBD1 (6 bases). Per the germline V gene, CDR1 is SQVTM and CDR2 is ANQGSEA. The CDR3 has 14 amino acids. With 5 bases removed from V and 2 bases from J, the gap between germline ends came to 14 bases. The CDR3 protein is CSVKGQGSTDTQYF. The CDR3 nucleotides are TGCAGCGTTAAGGGTCAGGGGTCCACAGATACGCAGTATTTT.

Notes on this clonotype: This may be a read error, as it is one base from a much larger clone. The chain couples TRBV7-3 to TRBJ2-1; 12 positions agree with TRBD2. The last part of the DNA fits TRBJ2-7 better; the J call may be wrong. The CDR3 sequence is 21 residues long. Germline V gives CDR1 SGHTA, CDR2 FQGTGA. The CDR3 nucleotides read TGTGCCAGCAGCTTAACGTGGGGACTAGCGGGCCAGATAGGCTCCTACAATGAGCAGTACTTC. Protein product: CASSLTWGLAGQIGSYNEQYF.

The rearrangement uses TRBV28 and TRBJ2-3; TRBD2 aligns across 10 bases. Trimming removed 5 bases from V and 4 bases from J; junction bases left unmatched: 6. CDR1 MDHEN and CDR2 SYDVKM come from the germline V gene. This CDR3 contains 15 residues. CDR3 nucleotides: TGTGCCAGCAGTCTAGCGGGAGTGGGGTCAGATACGCAGTATTTT. This translates into CASSLAGVGSDTQYF.

The gene calls are TRBV11-2 and TRBJ1-1, with D perhaps matching TRBD1 (5 bases). The CDR3 has 15 amino acids. The V and J ends lost 4 bases and 0 bases respectively, with 12 bases between them. Per the germline V gene, CDR1 is SGHAT and CDR2 is FQNNGV. CDR3 protein: CASSSWDALNTEAFF. The CDR3 nucleotides read TGTGCCAGCAGCTCCTGGGACGCCCTGAACACTGAAGCTTTCTTT.

V gene TRBV5-5 combines with J gene TRBJ2-7; 8 bases are shared with TRBD2. The junction had 5 bases not matched to a gene; V was cut back by 2 bases and J by 4 bases. This CDR3 comprises 14 residues. Germline CDR1 reads SGHKS; CDR2 reads YYEKEE (reference sequence). CDR3: CASSLGGGGYEQYF. The DNA for the CDR3 is TGTGCCAGCAGCTTAGGCGGCGGGGGGTACGAGCAGTACTTC.

The chain couples TRBV20-1 to TRBJ2-4; TRBD2 might be the D (5 bases). The tail of the sequence fits TRBJ2-7 better, so the J call may be wrong. The CDR3 covers 12 residues. Germline-derived CDR1 and CDR2 are DFQATT and SNEGSKA (reference sequence). CDR3 loop: CSVPTRENEQYF. The CDR3 DNA reads TGCAGTGTCCCGACGAGGGAGAACGAGCAGTACTTC.

The rearrangement links TRBV6-2 or TRBV6-3 to TRBJ1-5; D is unresolved. The germline V gene has CDR1 MNHEY and CDR2 SVGEGT. V was shortened by 0 bases and J by 7 bases, with 13 bases between the two germline ends. This CDR3 contains 15 residues. CDR3 DNA sequence: TGTGCCAGCAGTTACTCGATGCGCTTTAGGCAGCCCCAGCATTTT. Residues: CASSYSMRFRQPQHF.

This clonotype occurred a few times. V and J are TRBV20-1 and TRBJ1-1; 9 bases are shared with TRBD1. The CDR3 contains 14 residues. CDR1 is DFQATT and CDR2 is SNEGSKA in the germline V gene (reference sequence). V dropped 4 bases and J dropped 1; count of bases not matched to a gene: 4. CDR3 coding DNA: TGCAGTGCTAAACCGACAGGGGGGAACACTGAAGCTTTCTTT. Translation gives CSAKPTGGNTEAFF.

The V call is TRBV30, the J call TRBJ1-2, with a tentative D call TRBD1 (6 bases). Trimming stripped 3 bases from V and 2 bases from J, with 10 bases between. From germline, CDR1 is GTSNPN and CDR2 SVGIG (reference sequence). The CDR3 extends over 13 amino acids. DNA of the CDR3: TGTGCCTGGAGCCCACAGGGAAACTATGGCTACACCTTC. Protein product: CAWSPQGNYGYTF.

The V gene is TRBV15, the J gene TRBJ1-5; unclear D gene. V lost 0 bases to trimming and J lost 4 bases, with 13 bases between them. CDR1 LNHNV and CDR2 YYDKDF come from the germline V gene (reference sequence). The CDR3 has 16 amino acids. Written as DNA, the CDR3 is TGTGCCACCAGCAGAGATTTGGAGGTGGAGAATCAGCCCCAGCATTTT. Protein: CATSRDLEVENQPQHF.

The genes are TRBV5-6 and TRBJ1-5; TRBD1 might be the D (6 bases). Per germline, CDR1 SGHDT and CDR2 YYEEEE. The CDR3 runs 16 residues. The germline V and J ends were trimmed by 0 bases and 1 base, with 11 bases remaining between them. Here the CDR3 DNA reads TGTGCCAGCAGCTTGGGCCAGGGGAGAAGCAATCAGCCCCAGCATTTT. This encodes CASSLGQGRSNQPQHF.

This clonotype has more than one count but fewer than ten. J is TRBJ2-5 and V is TRBV7-9, with D tentatively TRBD2 (6 bases). Germline V gene sequence: CDR1 SEHNR, CDR2 FQNEAQ (reference sequence). This CDR3 has 14 amino acids. V was pared by 5 bases and J by 3 bases, with 13 bases between. The CDR3 here is CASSGEVAEETQYF. The CDR3 region has the DNA TGTGCCAGCAGCGGAGAGGTAGCGGAAGAGACCCAGTACTTC.

This clonotype was counted a few times. Given a much more abundant clone one base away, this may be a read error. This chain uses TRBV6-6 with TRBJ2-5; D remains unclear. This CDR3 spans 11 amino acids. V was pared by 4 bases and J by 11 bases, with 11 bases between. Per the germline V gene, CDR1 is MNHNY and CDR2 is SVGAGI (reference sequence). The CDR3 bases are TGTGCCAGCAGTTTCACGGGTGAGCAGTACTTC. Its protein product is CASSFTGEQYF.

The chain links TRBV20-1 to TRBJ1-2; D unresolved. There are 13 residues in the CDR3. Germline V CDR1 and CDR2: DFQATT, SNEGSKA (reference sequence). V lost 3 bases and J lost 6, with 14 bases in between. CDR3 sequence reads: CSASRNRENGYTF. CDR3 in DNA: TGCAGTGCTAGCAGGAATAGGGAAAATGGCTACACCTTC.

About this clonotype: Since a much larger clone is just one base distant, this may be a read error. The rearrangement joins TRBV27 to TRBJ2-1, with D possibly TRBD2 on 5 matching bases. Germline V gene sequence: CDR1 MNHEY, CDR2 SMNVEV (reference sequence). The CDR3 is made up of 15 amino acids. The CDR3 sequence is CARSLSGYPYNEQFF. The CDR3 DNA reads TGTGCCCGCAGTTTATCGGGATATCCCTACAATGAGCAGTTCTTC.

Note on this clonotype: Being one base from a much bigger clone, this may be a read error. The chain employs TRBV4-2 and TRBJ2-6; the D is unclear. CDR1 and CDR2 (germline): LGHNA, YNFKEQ. The CDR3 spans 15 residues. In DNA, the CDR3 is TGTGCCTGCAGCCAATACAACTCTGGGGCCAACGTCCTGACTTTC. This encodes CACSQYNSGANVLTF.

There are a few counts of this clonotype. A much larger clone is a single base away; this may be a read error. The rearrangement links TRBV28 to TRBJ2-4, with D perhaps assigned TRBD1 or TRBD2 (5 bases each). Looked up from germline, CDR1 is MDHEN and CDR2 is SYDVKM. This CDR3 contains 16 residues. V gave up 6 bases and J gave up 0 bases, with 15 bases separating them. The CDR3 reads CASRVGEGKAKNIQYF. The CDR3 DNA sequence: TGTGCCAGCAGGGTGGGAGAGGGGAAAGCCAAAAACATTCAGTACTTC.

V usage is TRBV20-1 and J usage is TRBJ1-2, with D perhaps TRBD1 (5 bases). Trimming took off 8 bases at V and 3 bases at J, with 19 bases between the two ends. The CDR3 loop spans 14 amino acids. Germline CDR1 and CDR2: DFQATT and SNEGSKA (reference sequence). The CDR3 DNA sequence: TGCAGTTCCACCCCAGCGCAGGGCGACTATGGCTACACCTTC. It encodes CSSTPAQGDYGYTF.

This clonotype was counted at least ten times. J is TRBJ2-7 and V is TRBV10-3, with a possible D match to TRBD1 (6 bases). V was pared by 5 bases and J by 6 bases, with 14 bases between. CDR1 ENHRY and CDR2 SYGVKD come from the germline V gene. There are 13 residues in the CDR3. As DNA, the CDR3 is TGTGCCATCAGTCTAACAGGGTTAGGCGAGCAGTACTTC. It translates to CAISLTGLGEQYF.

This chain links TRBV20-1 with TRBJ2-1; 8 positions match TRBD2. Germline CDR1 and CDR2: DFQATT and SNEGSKA (reference sequence). The length of the CDR3 is 13 residues. V lost 0 bases, J lost 14 bases, and 9 bases stayed unmatched. The CDR3 spells CSARDLQREYEFF. DNA for the CDR3: TGCAGTGCTAGAGATCTTCAGCGGGAGTACGAGTTCTTC.

This chain uses TRBV24-1 with TRBJ2-1; D may be TRBD2 (5 bases). This CDR3 is 18 amino acids long. Germline CDR1 reads KGHDR; CDR2 reads SFDVKD. Trimming stripped 2 bases from V and 2 bases from J, with 18 bases between. Here the CDR3 DNA reads TGTGCCACCAGTGATTCCCGAGCAGGAACGGGGACCTACAATGAGCAGTTCTTC. This codes for CATSDSRAGTGTYNEQFF.